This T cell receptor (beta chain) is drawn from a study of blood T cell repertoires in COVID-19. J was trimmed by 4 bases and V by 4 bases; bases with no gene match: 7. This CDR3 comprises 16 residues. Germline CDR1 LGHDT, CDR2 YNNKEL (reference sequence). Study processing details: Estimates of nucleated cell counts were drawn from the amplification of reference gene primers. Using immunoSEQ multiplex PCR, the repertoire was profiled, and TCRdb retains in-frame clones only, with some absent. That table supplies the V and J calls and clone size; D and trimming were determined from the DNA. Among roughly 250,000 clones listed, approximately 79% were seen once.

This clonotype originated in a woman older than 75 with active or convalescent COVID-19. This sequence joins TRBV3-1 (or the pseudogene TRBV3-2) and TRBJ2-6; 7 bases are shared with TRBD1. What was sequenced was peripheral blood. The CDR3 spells CASSLHRGSGANVLTF. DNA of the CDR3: TGTGCCAGCAGCCTTCACAGGGGATCCGGGGCCAACGTCCTGACTTTC.